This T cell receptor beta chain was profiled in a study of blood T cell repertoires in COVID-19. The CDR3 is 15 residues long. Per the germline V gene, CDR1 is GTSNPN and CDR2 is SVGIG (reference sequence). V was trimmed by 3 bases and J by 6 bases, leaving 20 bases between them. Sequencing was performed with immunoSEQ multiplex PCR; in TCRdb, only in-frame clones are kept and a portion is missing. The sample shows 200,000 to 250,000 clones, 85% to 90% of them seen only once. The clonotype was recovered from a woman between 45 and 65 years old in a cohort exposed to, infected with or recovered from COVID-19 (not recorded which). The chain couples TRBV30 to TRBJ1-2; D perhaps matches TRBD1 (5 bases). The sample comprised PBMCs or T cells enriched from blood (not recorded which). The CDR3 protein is CAWSRDFGFANGYTF. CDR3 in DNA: TGTGCCTGGAGCAGGGACTTTGGTTTTGCTAATGGCTACACCTTC.